The rows below give T cell receptor beta chains drawn from one sample of a study of blood T cell repertoires in COVID-19. Libraries were prepared by immunoSEQ multiplex PCR; TCRdb keeps only in-frame clonotypes and omits some of them. This sample has roughly 190,000 clones; about 85% occur once, and the top ten carry about 20%. Sequencing input: peripheral blood. The receptors shown here come from a human donor in a cohort sampled during active COVID-19. Both conserved end residues are part of each CDR3. Each record gives: V gene, J gene, D gene, clone size, CDR3 protein, CDR3 DNA. The D gene is left open where the match is weak. Rows give clone size only sometimes, using once, few, many, or a class for an expanded clone.

v_gene: TRBV10-1
j_gene: TRBJ2-4
d_gene: .
abundance: .
CDR3aa: CASNPSAKLNIQYF
CDR3nt: TGCGCCAGCAATCCATCCGCTAAGTTAAACATTCAGTACTTC

v_gene: TRBV4-1
j_gene: TRBJ1-4
d_gene: .
abundance: few
CDR3aa: CASSQGETNEKLFF
CDR3nt: TGCGCCAGCAGCCAAGGAGAAACTAATGAAAAACTGTTTTTT

v_gene: TRBV2
j_gene: TRBJ2-5
d_gene: TRBD1
abundance: .
CDR3aa: CASRGTGGQETQYF
CDR3nt: TGTGCCAGCAGGGGGACAGGGGGCCAAGAGACCCAGTACTTC

v_gene: TRBV5-1
j_gene: TRBJ2-1
d_gene: .
abundance: .
CDR3aa: CASSFGGGHEQFF
CDR3nt: TGCGCCAGCAGCTTTGGTGGTGGCCATGAGCAGTTCTTC

v_gene: TRBV6-6
j_gene: TRBJ1-2
d_gene: .
abundance: .
CDR3aa: CASSYGAGGDNGYTF
CDR3nt: TGTGCCAGCAGTTACGGGGCAGGAGGGGATAATGGCTACACCTTC

v_gene: TRBV5-6
j_gene: TRBJ1-1
d_gene: .
abundance: .
CDR3aa: CASSLAVYRGLNTEAFF
CDR3nt: TGTGCCAGCAGCTTGGCGGTCTACAGAGGGCTGAACACTGAAGCTTTCTTT

v_gene: TRBV2
j_gene: TRBJ1-5
d_gene: .
abundance: once
CDR3aa: CASSEAPRGQPQHF
CDR3nt: TGTGCCAGCAGTGAAGCCCCAAGGGGCCAGCCCCAGCATTTT

v_gene: TRBV5-1
j_gene: TRBJ1-4
d_gene: TRBD1
abundance: .
CDR3aa: CASSSGTGLDEKLFF
CDR3nt: TGCGCCAGCAGCTCGGGGACAGGGTTAGATGAAAAACTGTTTTTT

v_gene: TRBV18
j_gene: TRBJ1-5
d_gene: .
abundance: few
CDR3aa: CASSPGVRGLNQPQHF
CDR3nt: TGTGCCAGCTCACCTGGGGTCAGGGGTCTGAATCAGCCCCAGCATTTT

v_gene: TRBV7-9
j_gene: TRBJ2-1
d_gene: .
abundance: .
CDR3aa: CASSLVLQPEDNEQFF
CDR3nt: TGTGCCAGCAGCTTAGTATTACAGCCAGAAGACAATGAGCAGTTCTTC

v_gene: TRBV7-2
j_gene: TRBJ2-1
d_gene: .
abundance: .
CDR3aa: CASSFKVGVEQFF
CDR3nt: TGTGCCAGCAGCTTTAAAGTGGGAGTTGAGCAGTTCTTC

v_gene: TRBV6-5
j_gene: TRBJ1-5
d_gene: .
abundance: .
CDR3aa: CASMRGDQPQHF
CDR3nt: TGTGCCAGCATGCGGGGGGATCAGCCCCAGCATTTT

v_gene: TRBV6-6
j_gene: TRBJ1-1
d_gene: .
abundance: .
CDR3aa: CASSFEWGVNTEAFF
CDR3nt: TGTGCCAGCAGTTTCGAGTGGGGGGTGAACACTGAAGCTTTCTTT

v_gene: TRBV2
j_gene: TRBJ1-5
d_gene: .
abundance: .
CDR3aa: CASSQGGNQPQHF
CDR3nt: TGTGCCAGCTCTCAGGGTGGCAATCAGCCCCAGCATTTT

v_gene: TRBV10-3
j_gene: TRBJ2-2
d_gene: TRBD1
abundance: .
CDR3aa: CAIFRDRGPPGELFF
CDR3nt: TGTGCCATCTTCCGGGACAGGGGGCCCCCCGGGGAGCTGTTTTTT

v_gene: TRBV28
j_gene: TRBJ1-3
d_gene: .
abundance: .
CDR3aa: CASSLTIGVAGNTIYF
CDR3nt: TGTGCCAGCAGTTTGACCATCGGGGTTGCAGGAAACACCATATATTTT

v_gene: TRBV20-1
j_gene: TRBJ1-2
d_gene: .
abundance: .
CDR3aa: CSANTGSGYTF
CDR3nt: TGCAGTGCTAATACAGGGAGCGGCTACACCTTC

v_gene: TRBV5-1
j_gene: TRBJ2-1
d_gene: TRBD2
abundance: .
CDR3aa: CASSSASLAGSYNEQFF
CDR3nt: TGCGCCAGCAGCTCCGCCTCCCTAGCGGGTAGTTACAATGAGCAGTTCTTC

v_gene: TRBV15
j_gene: TRBJ1-1
d_gene: .
abundance: .
CDR3aa: CATSRGRVMNTEAFF
CDR3nt: TGTGCCACCAGCAGAGGCCGAGTCATGAACACTGAAGCTTTCTTT

v_gene: TRBV6-4
j_gene: TRBJ2-1
d_gene: TRBD2
abundance: .
CDR3aa: CASSTGLAGTDEQFF
CDR3nt: TGTGCCAGCAGTACGGGACTAGCGGGAACCGATGAGCAGTTCTTC

v_gene: TRBV19
j_gene: TRBJ2-2
d_gene: TRBD2
abundance: few
CDR3aa: CASSTPSGRTPGELFF
CDR3nt: TGTGCCAGTAGTACCCCTAGCGGGAGAACGCCCGGGGAGCTGTTTTTT

v_gene: TRBV7-2
j_gene: TRBJ1-2
d_gene: TRBD1
abundance: .
CDR3aa: CASSLDRVFHGYTF
CDR3nt: TGTGCCAGCAGCCTGGACAGGGTTTTTCATGGCTACACCTTC

v_gene: TRBV29-1
j_gene: TRBJ2-1
d_gene: .
abundance: .
CDR3aa: CSVDKRLSVSFPHNEQFF
CDR3nt: TGCAGCGTTGATAAGAGACTGTCAGTCTCATTCCCACACAATGAGCAGTTCTTC